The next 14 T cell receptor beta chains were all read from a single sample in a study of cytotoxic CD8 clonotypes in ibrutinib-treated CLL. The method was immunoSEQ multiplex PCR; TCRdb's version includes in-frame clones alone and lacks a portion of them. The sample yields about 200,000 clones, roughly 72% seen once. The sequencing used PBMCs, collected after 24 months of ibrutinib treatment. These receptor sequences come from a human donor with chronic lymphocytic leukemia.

In DNA, the CDR3 is TGTGCCAGCAGTCGCGCTAGGGTCCAAGAGACCCAGTACTTC. The encoded protein is CASSRARVQETQYF. The rearrangement links TRBV7-2 to TRBJ2-5, with D unresolved. V lost 6 bases to trimming and J lost 1 base, with 12 bases between them. This CDR3 has 14 amino acids. Germline V CDR1 and CDR2: SGHTA, FQGNSA.

In DNA form, the CDR3 reads TGTGCCAGCAGCACTAGCGGGAAGGACTACGAGCAGTACTTC. Residues: CASSTSGKDYEQYF. The chain combines TRBV9 with TRBJ2-7; 10 nucleotides line up with TRBD2. From germline, CDR1 is SGDLS and CDR2 YYNGEE. There are 14 residues in the CDR3. V lost 4 bases to trimming and J lost 3 bases; unmatched junction nucleotides: 4.

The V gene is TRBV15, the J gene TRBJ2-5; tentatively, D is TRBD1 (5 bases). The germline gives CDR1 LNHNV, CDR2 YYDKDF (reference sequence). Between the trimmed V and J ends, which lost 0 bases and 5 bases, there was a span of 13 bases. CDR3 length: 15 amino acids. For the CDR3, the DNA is TGTGCCACCAGCAGAGATGGAGCAGCAGGGGAGACCCAGTACTTC. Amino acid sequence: CATSRDGAAGETQYF.

The CDR3 region is CASSLVESEAYEQYF. CDR3 in DNA: TGTGCCAGCAGCTTGGTTGAGTCAGAGGCCTACGAGCAGTACTTC. This sequence joins TRBV5-4 and TRBJ2-7; D is ambiguous. Germline CDR1 reads SGHNT; CDR2 reads YYREEE (reference sequence). CDR3 length: 15 amino acids. Trimming removed 0 bases at V and 2 bases at J, with 12 bases between.

The CDR3 DNA follows: TGTGCCAGCATGGTCGCCCTGGGTCGGGGCGGACGTGGTTTCTATGGCTACACCTTC. The encoded protein is CASMVALGRGGRGFYGYTF. This chain connects TRBV27 to TRBJ1-2; weak D call: TRBD1 (5 bases). Germline CDR1 MNHEY, CDR2 SMNVEV (reference sequence). V lost 7 bases, J lost 4 bases, and 31 bases lay in between. The CDR3 covers 19 residues.

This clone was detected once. CDR3 in DNA: TGTGCCAGCAGCCCGGCTAGCTGGTATGAGCAGTTCTTC. It specifies CASSPASWYEQFF. The chain uses TRBV7-2 and TRBJ2-1; a weak D match, TRBD2 (5 bases). Germline V gene sequence: CDR1 SGHTA, CDR2 FQGNSA. Between the trimmed V and J ends, which lost 5 bases and 8 bases, there was a span of 13 bases. The CDR3 is made up of 13 amino acids.

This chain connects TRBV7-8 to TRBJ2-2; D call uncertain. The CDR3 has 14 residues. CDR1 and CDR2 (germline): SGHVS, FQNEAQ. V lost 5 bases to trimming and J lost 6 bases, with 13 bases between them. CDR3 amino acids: CASSLRMTSGELFF. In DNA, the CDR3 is TGTGCCAGCAGCCTGAGAATGACATCCGGGGAGCTGTTTTTT.

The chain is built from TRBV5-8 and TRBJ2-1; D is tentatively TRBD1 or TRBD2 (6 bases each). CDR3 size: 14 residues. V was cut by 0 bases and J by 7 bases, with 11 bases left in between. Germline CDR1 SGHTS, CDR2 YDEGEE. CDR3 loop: CASSLVTGRNEQFF. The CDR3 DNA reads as TGTGCCAGCAGCTTGGTCACAGGGAGGAATGAGCAGTTCTTC.

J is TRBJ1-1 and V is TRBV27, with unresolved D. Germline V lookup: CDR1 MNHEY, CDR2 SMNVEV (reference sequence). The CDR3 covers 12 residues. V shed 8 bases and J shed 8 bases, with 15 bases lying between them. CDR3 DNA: TGTGCCAGCGGTACTTACGAACTAGAAGCTTTCTTT. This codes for CASGTYELEAFF.

CDR3: CSGGWDTQYF. CDR3 DNA: TGCAGTGGTGGTTGGGATACGCAGTATTTT. The rearrangement uses TRBV20-1 and TRBJ2-3, with D hard to call. In germline, CDR1 is DFQATT, CDR2 SNEGSKA (reference sequence). V was clipped by 7 bases and J by 6 bases, with 8 bases between them. This CDR3 comprises 10 residues.

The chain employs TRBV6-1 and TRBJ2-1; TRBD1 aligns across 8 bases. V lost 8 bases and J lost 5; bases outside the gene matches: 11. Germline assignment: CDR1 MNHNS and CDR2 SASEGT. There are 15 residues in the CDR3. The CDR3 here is CASGTEGQGNNEQFF. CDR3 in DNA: TGTGCCAGCGGGACCGAAGGACAGGGCAACAATGAGCAGTTCTTC.

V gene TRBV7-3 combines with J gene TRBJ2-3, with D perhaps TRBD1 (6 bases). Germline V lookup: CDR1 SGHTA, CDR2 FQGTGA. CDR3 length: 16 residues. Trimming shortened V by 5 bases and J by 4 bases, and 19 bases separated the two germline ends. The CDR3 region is CASSAQGLGTADTQYF. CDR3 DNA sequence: TGTGCCAGCAGCGCGCAGGGGTTGGGGACCGCAGATACGCAGTATTTT. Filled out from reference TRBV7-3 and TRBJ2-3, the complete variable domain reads GAGVSQTPSNKVTEKGKYVELRCDPISGHTALYWYRQSLGQGPEFLIYFQGTGAADDSGLPNDRFFAVRPEGSVSTLKIQRTERGDSAVYLCASSAQGLGTADTQYFGPGTRLTVL.

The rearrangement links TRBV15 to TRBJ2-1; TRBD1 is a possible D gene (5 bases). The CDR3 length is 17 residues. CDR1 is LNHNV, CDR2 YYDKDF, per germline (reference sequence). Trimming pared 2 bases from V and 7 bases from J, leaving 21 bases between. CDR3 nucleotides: TGTGCCACCAGCAGATCTGCTGGGGCCCAGTACCGAAATGAGCAGTTCTTC. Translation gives CATSRSAGAQYRNEQFF.

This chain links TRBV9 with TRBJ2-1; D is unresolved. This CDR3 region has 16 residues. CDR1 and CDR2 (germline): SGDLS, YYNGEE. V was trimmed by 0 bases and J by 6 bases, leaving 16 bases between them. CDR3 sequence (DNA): TGTGCCAGCAGCGTAGTCCCTCGGTCAGGCCTCAATGAGCAGTTCTTC. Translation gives CASSVVPRSGLNEQFF.